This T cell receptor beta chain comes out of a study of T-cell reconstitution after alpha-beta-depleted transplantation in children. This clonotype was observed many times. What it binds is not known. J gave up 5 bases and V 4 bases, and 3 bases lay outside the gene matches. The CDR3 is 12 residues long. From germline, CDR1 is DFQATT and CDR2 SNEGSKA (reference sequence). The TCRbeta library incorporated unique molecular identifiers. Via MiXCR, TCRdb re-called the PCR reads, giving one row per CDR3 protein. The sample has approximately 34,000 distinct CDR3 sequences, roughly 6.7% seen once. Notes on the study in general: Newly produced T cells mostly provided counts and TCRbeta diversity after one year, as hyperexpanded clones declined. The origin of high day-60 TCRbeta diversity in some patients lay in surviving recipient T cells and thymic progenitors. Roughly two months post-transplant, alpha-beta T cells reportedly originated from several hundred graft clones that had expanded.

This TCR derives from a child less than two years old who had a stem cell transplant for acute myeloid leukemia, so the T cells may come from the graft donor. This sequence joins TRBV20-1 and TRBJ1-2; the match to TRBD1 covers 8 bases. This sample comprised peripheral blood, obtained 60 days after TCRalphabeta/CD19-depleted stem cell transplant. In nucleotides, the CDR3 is TGCAGTGCTACAGGGGGCTGGTATGGCTACACCTTC. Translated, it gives CSATGGWYGYTF.